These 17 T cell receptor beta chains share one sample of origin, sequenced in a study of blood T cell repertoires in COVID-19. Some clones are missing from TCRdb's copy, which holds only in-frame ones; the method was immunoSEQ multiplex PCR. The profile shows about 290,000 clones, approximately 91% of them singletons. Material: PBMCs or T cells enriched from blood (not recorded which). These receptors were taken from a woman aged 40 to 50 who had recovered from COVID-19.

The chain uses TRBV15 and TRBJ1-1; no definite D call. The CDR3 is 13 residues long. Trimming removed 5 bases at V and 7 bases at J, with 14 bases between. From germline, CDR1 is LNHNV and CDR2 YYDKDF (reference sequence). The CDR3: CATSRRVSDEAFF. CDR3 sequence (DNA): TGTGCCACCAGCCGGCGGGTGTCAGATGAAGCTTTCTTT.

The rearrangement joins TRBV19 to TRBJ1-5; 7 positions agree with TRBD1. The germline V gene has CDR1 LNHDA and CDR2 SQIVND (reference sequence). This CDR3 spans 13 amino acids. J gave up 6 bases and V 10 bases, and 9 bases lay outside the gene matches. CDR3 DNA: TGTGCCACTTCTTACAGGGGCTCTCAGCCCCAGCATTTT. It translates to CATSYRGSQPQHF.

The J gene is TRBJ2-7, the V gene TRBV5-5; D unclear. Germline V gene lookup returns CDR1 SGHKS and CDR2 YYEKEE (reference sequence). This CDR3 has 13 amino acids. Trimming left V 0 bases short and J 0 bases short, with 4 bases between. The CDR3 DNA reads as TGTGCCAGCAGCTTGGTGAGCTCCTACGAGCAGTACTTC. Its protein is CASSLVSSYEQYF.

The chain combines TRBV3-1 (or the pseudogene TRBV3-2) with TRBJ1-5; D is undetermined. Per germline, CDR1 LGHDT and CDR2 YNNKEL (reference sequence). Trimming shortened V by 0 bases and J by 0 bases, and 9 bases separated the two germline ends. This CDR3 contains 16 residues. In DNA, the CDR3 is TGTGCCAGCAGCCAAGATTACGGTTTTAGCAATCAGCCCCAGCATTTT. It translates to CASSQDYGFSNQPQHF.

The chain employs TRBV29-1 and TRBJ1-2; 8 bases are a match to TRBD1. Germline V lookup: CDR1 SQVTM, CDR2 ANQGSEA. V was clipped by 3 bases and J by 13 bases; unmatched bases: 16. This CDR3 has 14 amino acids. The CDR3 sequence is CSVERTGRTMVATF. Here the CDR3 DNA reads TGCAGCGTTGAGCGGACAGGGAGAACTATGGTGGCCACCTTC.

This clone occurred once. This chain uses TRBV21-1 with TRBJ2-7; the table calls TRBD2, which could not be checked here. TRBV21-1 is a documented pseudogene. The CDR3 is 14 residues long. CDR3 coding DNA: TGTGCCAGCAGCAAAGAACTGAGCTCCTACGAGCAGTACTTC. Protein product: CASSKELSSYEQYF.

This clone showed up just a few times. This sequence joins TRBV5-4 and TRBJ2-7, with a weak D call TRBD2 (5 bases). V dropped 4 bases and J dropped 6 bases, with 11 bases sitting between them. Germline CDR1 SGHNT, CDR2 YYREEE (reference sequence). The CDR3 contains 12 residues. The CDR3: CASSPRGREQYF. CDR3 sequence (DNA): TGTGCCAGCAGCCCCCGGGGTCGCGAGCAGTACTTC.

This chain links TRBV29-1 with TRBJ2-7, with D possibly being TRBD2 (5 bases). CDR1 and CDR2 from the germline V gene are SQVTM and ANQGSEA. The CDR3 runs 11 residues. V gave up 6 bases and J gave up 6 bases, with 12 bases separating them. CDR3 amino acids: CSVLNRGEQYF. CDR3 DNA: TGCAGCGTATTAAACCGGGGCGAGCAGTACTTC.

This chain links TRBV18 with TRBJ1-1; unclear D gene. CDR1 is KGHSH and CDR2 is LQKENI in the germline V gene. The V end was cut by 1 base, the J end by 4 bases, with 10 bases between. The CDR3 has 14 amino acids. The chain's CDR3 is CASSPREDATEAFF. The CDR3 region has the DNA TGTGCCAGCTCACCACGGGAGGACGCCACTGAAGCTTTCTTT.

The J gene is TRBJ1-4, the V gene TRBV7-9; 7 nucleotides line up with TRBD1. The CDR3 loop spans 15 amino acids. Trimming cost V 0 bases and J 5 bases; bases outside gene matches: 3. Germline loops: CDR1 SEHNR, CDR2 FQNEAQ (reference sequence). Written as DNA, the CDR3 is TGTGCCAGCAGCTTAGCCGGGACAGAGAATGAAAAACTGTTTTTT. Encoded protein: CASSLAGTENEKLFF.

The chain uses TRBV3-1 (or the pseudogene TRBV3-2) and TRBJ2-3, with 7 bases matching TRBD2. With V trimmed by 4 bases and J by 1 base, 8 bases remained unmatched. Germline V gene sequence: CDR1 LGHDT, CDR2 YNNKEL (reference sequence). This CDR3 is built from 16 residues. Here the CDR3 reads CASSPWTGRGTDTQYF. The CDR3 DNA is TGTGCCAGCAGCCCCTGGACGGGGAGGGGCACAGATACGCAGTATTTT.

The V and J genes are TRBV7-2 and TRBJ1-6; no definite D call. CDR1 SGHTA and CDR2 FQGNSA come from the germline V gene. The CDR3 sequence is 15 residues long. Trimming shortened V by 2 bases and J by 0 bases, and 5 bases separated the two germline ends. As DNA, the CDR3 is TGTGCCAGCAGCTTAACTGGCTCCTATAATTCACCCCTCCACTTT. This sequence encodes CASSLTGSYNSPLHF.

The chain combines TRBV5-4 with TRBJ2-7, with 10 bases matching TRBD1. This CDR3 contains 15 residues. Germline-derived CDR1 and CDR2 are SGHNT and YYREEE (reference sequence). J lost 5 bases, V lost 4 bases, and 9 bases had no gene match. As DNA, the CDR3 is TGTGCCAGCAGCCCCGGACAGGGGGGGCGGAACGAGCAGTACTTC. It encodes CASSPGQGGRNEQYF.

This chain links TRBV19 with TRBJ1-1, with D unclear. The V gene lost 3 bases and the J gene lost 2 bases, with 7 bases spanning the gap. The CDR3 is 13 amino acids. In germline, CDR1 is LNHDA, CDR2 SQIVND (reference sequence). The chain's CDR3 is CASSMGLNTEAFF. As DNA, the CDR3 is TGTGCCAGTAGTATGGGCCTAAACACTGAAGCTTTCTTT.

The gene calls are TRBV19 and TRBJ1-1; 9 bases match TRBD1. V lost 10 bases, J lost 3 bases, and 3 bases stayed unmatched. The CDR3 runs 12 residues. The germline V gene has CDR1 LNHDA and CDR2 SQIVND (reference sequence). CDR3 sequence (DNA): TGTGCCACTACAGGGGGCTACACTGAAGCTTTCTTT. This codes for CATTGGYTEAFF.

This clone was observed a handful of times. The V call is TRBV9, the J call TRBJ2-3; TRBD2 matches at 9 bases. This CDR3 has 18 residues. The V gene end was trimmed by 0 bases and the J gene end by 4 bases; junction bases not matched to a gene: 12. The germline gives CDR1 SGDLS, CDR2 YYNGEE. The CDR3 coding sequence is TGTGCCAGCAGCGTAGCTACGATGGGCGGGGGGGAGTCAGATACGCAGTATTTT. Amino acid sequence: CASSVATMGGGESDTQYF.

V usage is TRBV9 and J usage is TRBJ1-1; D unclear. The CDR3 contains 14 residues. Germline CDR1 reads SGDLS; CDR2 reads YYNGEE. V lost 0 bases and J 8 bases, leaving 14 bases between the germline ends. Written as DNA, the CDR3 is TGTGCCAGCAGCGTAGTTCCCGAGGGTTACGAAGCTTTCTTT. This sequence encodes CASSVVPEGYEAFF.